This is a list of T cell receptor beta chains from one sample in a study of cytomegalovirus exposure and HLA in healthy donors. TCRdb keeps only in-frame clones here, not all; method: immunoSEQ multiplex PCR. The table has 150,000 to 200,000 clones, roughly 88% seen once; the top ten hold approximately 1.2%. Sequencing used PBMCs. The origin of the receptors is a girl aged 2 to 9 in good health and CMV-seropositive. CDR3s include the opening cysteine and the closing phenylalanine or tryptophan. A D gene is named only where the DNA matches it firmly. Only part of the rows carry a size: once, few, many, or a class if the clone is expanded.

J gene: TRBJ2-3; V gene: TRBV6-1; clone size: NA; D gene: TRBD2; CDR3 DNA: TGTGCCAGCAGTGTATACCCGGGACTAGCGGGAGGAGGGGGGCAGTATTTT; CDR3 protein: CASSVYPGLAGGGGQYF
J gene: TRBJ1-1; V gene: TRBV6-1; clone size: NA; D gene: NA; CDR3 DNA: TGTGCCAGCAGACAGGAGAACTTCATGAACACTGAAGCTTTCTTT; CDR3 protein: CASRQENFMNTEAFF
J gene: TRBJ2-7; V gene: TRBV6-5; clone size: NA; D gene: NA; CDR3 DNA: TGTGCCAGCAGTCTGACTAGCTCCTACGAGCAGTACTTC; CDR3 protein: CASSLTSSYEQYF
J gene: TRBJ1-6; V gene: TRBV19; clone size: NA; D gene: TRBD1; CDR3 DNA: TGTGCCAGTAGTACGGGACGACAGGGCAAGGATTCACCCCTCCACTTT; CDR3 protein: CASSTGRQGKDSPLHF
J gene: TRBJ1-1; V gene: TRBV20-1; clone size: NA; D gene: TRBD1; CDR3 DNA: TGCAGCGGACAGGGGTACACTGAAGCTTTCTTT; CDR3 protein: CSGQGYTEAFF
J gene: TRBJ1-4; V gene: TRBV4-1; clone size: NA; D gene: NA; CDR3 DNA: TGCGCCAGCAGCCAAGATGGGGCTGTATCAAATGAAAAACTGTTTTTT; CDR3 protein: CASSQDGAVSNEKLFF
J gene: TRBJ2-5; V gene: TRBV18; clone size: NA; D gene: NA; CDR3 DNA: TGTGCCAGCTCACGGACAGCTCAAGAGACCCAGTACTTC; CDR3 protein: CASSRTAQETQYF
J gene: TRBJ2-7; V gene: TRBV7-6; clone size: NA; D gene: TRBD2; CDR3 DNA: TGTGCCAGCAGCATAGCGGGAGCGAGCGAGCAGTACTTC; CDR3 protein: CASSIAGASEQYF
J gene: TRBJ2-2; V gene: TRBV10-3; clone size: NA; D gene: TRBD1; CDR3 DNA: TGTGCCATATCCGGGACAGGGACCGGGGAGCTGTTTTTT; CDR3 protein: CAISGTGTGELFF
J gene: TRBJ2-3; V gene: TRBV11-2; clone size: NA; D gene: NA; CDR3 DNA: TGTGCCAGCAGCTTATCAGGGGTGAGCACAGATACGCAGTATTTT; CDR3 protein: CASSLSGVSTDTQYF
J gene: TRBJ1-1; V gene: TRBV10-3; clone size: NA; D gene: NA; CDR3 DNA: TGTGCCATCGGAACAGTGACTGAAGCTTTCTTT; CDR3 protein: CAIGTVTEAFF
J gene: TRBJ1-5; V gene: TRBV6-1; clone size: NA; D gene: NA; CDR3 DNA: TGTGCCAGCAGTGAAGAACAGGGAAGCAATCAGCCCCAGCATTTT; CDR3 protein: CASSEEQGSNQPQHF
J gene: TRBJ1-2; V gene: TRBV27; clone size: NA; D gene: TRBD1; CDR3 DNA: TGTGCCAGCAGTCCCCGGGACAGGGGGGCCTATGGCTACACCTTC; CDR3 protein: CASSPRDRGAYGYTF
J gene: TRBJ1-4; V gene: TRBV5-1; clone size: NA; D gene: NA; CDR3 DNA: TGCGCCAGCAGCTTGGGACCTGGGGGGAATAGGAATGAAAAACTGTTTTTT; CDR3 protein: CASSLGPGGNRNEKLFF
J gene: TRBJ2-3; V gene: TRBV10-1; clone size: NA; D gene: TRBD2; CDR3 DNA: TGCGCCAGCTCTCGACTAGCGGGGTACACAGATACGCAGTATTTT; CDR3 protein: CASSRLAGYTDTQYF
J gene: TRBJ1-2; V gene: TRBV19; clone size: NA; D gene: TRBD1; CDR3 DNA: TGTGCCAGTAGTGGACGGGACAGGGTCTATGGCTACACCTTC; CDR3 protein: CASSGRDRVYGYTF
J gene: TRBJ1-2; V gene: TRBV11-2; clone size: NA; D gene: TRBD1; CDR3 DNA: TGTGCCAGCAGCTTCCGGGGACAGAGGAAGGGGTACTATGGCTACACCTTC; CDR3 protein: CASSFRGQRKGYYGYTF
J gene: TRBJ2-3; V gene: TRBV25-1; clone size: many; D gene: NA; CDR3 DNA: TGTGCCAGCAGTGGGAGGGTGGCTAGTGTGGGCACAGATACGCAGTATTTT; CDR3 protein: CASSGRVASVGTDTQYF
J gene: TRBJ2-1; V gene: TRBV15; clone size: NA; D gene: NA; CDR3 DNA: TGTGCCACGGCTCGGGGCGGGAAAGGGGTGTTTTATGAGCAGTTCTTC; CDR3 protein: CATARGGKGVFYEQFF
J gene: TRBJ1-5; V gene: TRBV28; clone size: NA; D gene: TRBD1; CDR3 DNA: TGTGCCAGCAGACGGACAGGGGCCGTCAATCAGCCCCAGCATTTT; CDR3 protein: CASRRTGAVNQPQHF
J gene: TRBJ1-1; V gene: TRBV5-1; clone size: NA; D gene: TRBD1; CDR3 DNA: TGCGCCAGCAGCACAGGGGGCGGAAGGACTGAAGCTTTCTTT; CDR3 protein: CASSTGGGRTEAFF
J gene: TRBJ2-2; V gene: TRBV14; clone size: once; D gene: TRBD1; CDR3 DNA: TGTGCCAGCAGCCAATTTGGACAGGTTACGACCGGGGAGCTGTTTTTT; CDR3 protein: CASSQFGQVTTGELFF
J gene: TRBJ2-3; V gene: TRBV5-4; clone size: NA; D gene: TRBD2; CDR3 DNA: TGTGCCAGCAGCTCACTTAGCGGGGGGGGGACAGATACGCAGTATTTT; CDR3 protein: CASSSLSGGGTDTQYF
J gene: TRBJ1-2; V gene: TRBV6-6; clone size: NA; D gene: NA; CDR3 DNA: TGTGCCAGCAGTAAGACAGATTCCAACTATGGCTACACCTTC; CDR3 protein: CASSKTDSNYGYTF
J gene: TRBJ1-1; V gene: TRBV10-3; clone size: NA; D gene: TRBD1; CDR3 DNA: TGTGCCATCAGTTTGGACAGGGGCATCGCTGAAGCTTTCTTT; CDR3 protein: CAISLDRGIAEAFF
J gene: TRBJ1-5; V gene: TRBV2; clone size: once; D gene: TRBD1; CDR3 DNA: TGTGCCAGCAGGGAGAGGACAGGGGAAACGGAGGGCAATCAGCCCCAGCATTTT; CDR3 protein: CASRERTGETEGNQPQHF
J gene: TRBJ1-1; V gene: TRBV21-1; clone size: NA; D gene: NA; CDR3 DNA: TGTGCCAGCATCAAGGTAACTTTAAGACAGGACCCGAACACTGAAGCTTTCTTT; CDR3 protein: CASIKVTLRQDPNTEAFF
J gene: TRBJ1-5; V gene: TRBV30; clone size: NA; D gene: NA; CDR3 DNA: TGTGCCTGGGGGGCAGCAGATCAGCCCCAGCATTTT; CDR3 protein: CAWGAADQPQHF
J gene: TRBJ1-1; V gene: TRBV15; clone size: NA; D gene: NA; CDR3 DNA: TGTGCCACCAGGCTGAGGTCGGTCGCTGAAGCTTTCTTT; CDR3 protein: CATRLRSVAEAFF
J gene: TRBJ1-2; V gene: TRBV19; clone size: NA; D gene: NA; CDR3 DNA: TGTGCCAGTAGTATGGCGTCGGGGGGCTATGGCTACACCTTC; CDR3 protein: CASSMASGGYGYTF
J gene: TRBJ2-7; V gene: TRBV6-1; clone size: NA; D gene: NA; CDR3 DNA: TGTGCCAGCAGCAACACCCAGGGGTCCTACGAGCAGTACTTC; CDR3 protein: CASSNTQGSYEQYF
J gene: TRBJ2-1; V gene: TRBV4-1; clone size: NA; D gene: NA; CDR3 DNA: TGCGCCAGCAGCCAAGTTTTAGGTACCGCTCGAGGGGAGCAGTTCTTC; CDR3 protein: CASSQVLGTARGEQFF
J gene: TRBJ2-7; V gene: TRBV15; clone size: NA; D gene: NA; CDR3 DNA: TGTGCCACCAGCTTCCAGAACTCCTACGAGCAGTACTTC; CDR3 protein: CATSFQNSYEQYF
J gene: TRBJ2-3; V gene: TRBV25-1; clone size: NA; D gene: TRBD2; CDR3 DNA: TGTGCCAGCCGCTCTAGCGGGGGCACAGATACGCAGTATTTT; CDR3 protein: CASRSSGGTDTQYF
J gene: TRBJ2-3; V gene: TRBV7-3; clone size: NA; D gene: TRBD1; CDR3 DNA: TGTGCCAGCAGCGTCAAAGGGGGCGGCGGCACAGATACGCAGTATTTT; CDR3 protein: CASSVKGGGGTDTQYF
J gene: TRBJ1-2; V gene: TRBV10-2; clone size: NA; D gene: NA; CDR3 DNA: TGCGCCAGCAGTCTCAGGACTCGGTATGGCTACACCTTC; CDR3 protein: CASSLRTRYGYTF
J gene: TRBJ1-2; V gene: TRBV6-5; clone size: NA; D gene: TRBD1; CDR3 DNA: TGTGCCAGCAGCTTGGGACAGGGAACCTATGGCTACACCTTC; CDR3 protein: CASSLGQGTYGYTF
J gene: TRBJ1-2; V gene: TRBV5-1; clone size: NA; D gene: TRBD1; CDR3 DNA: TGCGCCAGCAGCAAGGACAGGGCTGGCTACACCTTC; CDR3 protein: CASSKDRAGYTF
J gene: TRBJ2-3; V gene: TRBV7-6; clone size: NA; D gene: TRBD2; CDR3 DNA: TGTGCCAGCAGCTTATACGGGGGGGATACAGATACGCAGTATTTT; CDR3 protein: CASSLYGGDTDTQYF
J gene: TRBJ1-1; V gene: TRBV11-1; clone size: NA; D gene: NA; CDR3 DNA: TGTGCCAGCAGCTTAGCGGACACCGAGGAGGCTTTCTTT; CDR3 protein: CASSLADTEEAFF
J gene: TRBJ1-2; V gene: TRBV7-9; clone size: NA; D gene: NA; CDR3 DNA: TGTGCCAGCAGCGCCCCGGGGAAGGGCTATGGCTACACCTTC; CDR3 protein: CASSAPGKGYGYTF
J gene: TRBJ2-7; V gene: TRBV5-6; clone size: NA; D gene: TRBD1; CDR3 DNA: TGTGCCAGCAGCTCATCAACAATAGGAACCGGGACAGGAGTCTACGAGCAGTACTTC; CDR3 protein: CASSSSTIGTGTGVYEQYF
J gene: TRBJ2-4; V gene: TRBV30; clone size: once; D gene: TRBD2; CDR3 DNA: TGTGCCTGGAGCCTAGCGGGGGCTGGAGTCGACATTCAGTACTTC; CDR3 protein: CAWSLAGAGVDIQYF
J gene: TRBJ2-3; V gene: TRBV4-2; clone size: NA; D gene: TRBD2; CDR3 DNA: TGTGCCAGCAGCCAAGATTTAGCGGGGTTCACAGATACGCAGTATTTT; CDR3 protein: CASSQDLAGFTDTQYF
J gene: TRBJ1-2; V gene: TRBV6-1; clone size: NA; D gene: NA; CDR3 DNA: TGTGCCAGCACATGGGCTTTCGCGTCGACAGGTGGCTACACCTTC; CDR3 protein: CASTWAFASTGGYTF
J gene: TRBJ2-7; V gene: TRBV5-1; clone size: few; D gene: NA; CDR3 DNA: TGCGCCAGCAGCATGTACAGGAGCTCCTACGAGCAGTACTTC; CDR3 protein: CASSMYRSSYEQYF
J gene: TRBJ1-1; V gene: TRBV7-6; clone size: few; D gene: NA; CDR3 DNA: TGTGCCAGCAGCCGTTTGAACACTGAAGCTTTCTTT; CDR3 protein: CASSRLNTEAFF
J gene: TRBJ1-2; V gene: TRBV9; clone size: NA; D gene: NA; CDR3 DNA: TGTGCCAGCAGCGACCTCCACCAGGGGCACCTCTGGGGCTACACCTTC; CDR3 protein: CASSDLHQGHLWGYTF
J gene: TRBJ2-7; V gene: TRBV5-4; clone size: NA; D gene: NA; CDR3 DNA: TGTGCCAGCAGCCCGCGACCGGGAGTGGCCTACGAGCAGTACTTC; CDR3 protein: CASSPRPGVAYEQYF
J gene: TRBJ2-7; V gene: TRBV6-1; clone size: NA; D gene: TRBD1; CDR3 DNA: TGTGCCAGCAGTGGGCCGGGACAGGGGGAGATCTACGAGCAGTACTTC; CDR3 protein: CASSGPGQGEIYEQYF
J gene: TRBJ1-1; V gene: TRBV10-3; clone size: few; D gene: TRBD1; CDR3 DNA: TGTGCCATCAGTGAGAGTGGGTATTACAGGGGACACACTGAAGCTTTCTTT; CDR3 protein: CAISESGYYRGHTEAFF
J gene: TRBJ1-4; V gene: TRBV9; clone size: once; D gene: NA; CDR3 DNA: TGTGCCAGCAGCTCTCTTGGACAGCGTAATGAAAAACTGTTTTTT; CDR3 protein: CASSSLGQRNEKLFF
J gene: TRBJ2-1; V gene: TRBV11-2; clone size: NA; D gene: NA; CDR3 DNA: TGTGCCAGCAGCTTACGCGGGGGCGAAAGCTCCTACAATGAGCAGTTCTTC; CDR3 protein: CASSLRGGESSYNEQFF
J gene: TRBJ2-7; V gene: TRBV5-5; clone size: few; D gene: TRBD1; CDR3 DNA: TGTGCCAGCAGCTGGGCCGGGACAGGGTTCTACGAGCAGTACTTC; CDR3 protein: CASSWAGTGFYEQYF